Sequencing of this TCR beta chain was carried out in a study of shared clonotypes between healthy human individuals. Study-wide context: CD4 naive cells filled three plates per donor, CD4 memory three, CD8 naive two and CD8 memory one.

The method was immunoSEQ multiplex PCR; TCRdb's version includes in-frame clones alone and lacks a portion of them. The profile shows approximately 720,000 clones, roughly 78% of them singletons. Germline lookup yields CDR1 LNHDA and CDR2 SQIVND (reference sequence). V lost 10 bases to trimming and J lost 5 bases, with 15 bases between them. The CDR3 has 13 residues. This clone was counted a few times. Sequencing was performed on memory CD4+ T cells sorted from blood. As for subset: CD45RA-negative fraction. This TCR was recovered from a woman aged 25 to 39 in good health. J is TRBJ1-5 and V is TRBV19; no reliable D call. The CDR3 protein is CATLGQVYQPQHF. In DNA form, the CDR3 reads TGTGCCACTCTCGGCCAGGTGTATCAGCCCCAGCATTTT.